The 2 T cell receptor beta chains in this list originate from one sample, sequenced in a study of T cell changes during pregnancy in multiple sclerosis (dated by TCRdb to the late 2010s). Receptor amplification or capture employed the immunoSEQ multiplex PCR assay. TCRdb retrieved this table from immuneACCESS and kept in-frame rearrangements only. Not all clones are present; in checked studies, unresolved V genes account for under half, and no reason is known for the remainder. The sample table holds more than 40,000 clones, of which around 94% were seen once. The leading ten clones occupy 0.55% to 0.75% of the sample. Sequenced here: CD4+ T cells from peripheral blood mononuclear cells, sampled in the second trimester of pregnancy. These receptors originate from a female donor with multiple sclerosis, enrolled in a pregnancy study.

The table lists this clone with a count of one. The chain is built from TRBV25-1 and TRBJ1-6; TRBD1 matches at 8 bases. Per germline, CDR1 MGHDK and CDR2 SYGVNS. Trimming cost V 6 bases and J 3 bases; bases outside gene matches: 4. The length of the CDR3 is 15 residues. CDR3 sequence (DNA): TGTGCCAGCAGAGATGACAGGGGCTATAATTCACCCCTCCACTTT. As protein: CASRDDRGYNSPLHF.

This clone has a handful of counts. V is TRBV4-3 and J is TRBJ2-1, with a weak D call TRBD2 (6 bases). The CDR3 consists of 16 residues. Between the trimmed V and J ends, which lost 4 bases and 4 bases, there was a span of 17 bases. CDR1 is LGHNA, CDR2 YSLEER, per germline. The CDR3 sequence: CASSLGIGDSYNEQFF. CDR3 nucleotides: TGCGCCAGCAGCCTCGGAATCGGGGACTCGTACAATGAGCAGTTCTTC.